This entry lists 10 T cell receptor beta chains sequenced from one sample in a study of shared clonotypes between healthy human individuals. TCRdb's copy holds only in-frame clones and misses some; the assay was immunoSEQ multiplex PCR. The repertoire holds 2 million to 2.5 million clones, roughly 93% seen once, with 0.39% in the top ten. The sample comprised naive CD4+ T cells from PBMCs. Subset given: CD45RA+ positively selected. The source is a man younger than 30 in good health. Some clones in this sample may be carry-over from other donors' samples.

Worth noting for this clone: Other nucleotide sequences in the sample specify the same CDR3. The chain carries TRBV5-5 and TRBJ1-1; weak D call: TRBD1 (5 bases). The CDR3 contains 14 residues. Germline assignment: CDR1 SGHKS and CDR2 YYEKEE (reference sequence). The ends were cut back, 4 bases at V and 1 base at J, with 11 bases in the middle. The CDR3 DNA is TGTGCCAGCAGCCGAACTACAGGGAACACTGAAGCTTTCTTT. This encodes CASSRTTGNTEAFF.

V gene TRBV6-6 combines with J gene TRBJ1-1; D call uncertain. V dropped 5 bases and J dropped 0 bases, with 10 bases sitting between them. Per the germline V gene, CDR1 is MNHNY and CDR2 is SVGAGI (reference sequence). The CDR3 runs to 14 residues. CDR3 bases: TGTGCCAGCAGTCCTCCCCTAGTGAACACTGAAGCTTTCTTT. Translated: CASSPPLVNTEAFF.

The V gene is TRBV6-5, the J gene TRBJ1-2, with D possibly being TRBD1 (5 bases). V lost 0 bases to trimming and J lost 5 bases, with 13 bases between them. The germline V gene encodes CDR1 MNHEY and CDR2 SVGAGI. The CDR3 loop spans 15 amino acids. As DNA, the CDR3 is TGTGCCAGCAGTTACTCGGAGGCAGGGTCTTATGGCTACACCTTC. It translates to CASSYSEAGSYGYTF.

CDR3 sequence (DNA): TGTGCCAGCAGTCCCAGCTACCAAGGGACAGACCAAGAGACCCAGTACTTC. It encodes CASSPSYQGTDQETQYF. The gene calls are TRBV28 and TRBJ2-5; 7 nucleotides align to TRBD1. The CDR3 sequence is 17 residues long. The V gene end was trimmed by 5 bases and the J gene end by 0 bases; junction bases not matched to a gene: 12. Germline CDR1 and CDR2: MDHEN and SYDVKM.

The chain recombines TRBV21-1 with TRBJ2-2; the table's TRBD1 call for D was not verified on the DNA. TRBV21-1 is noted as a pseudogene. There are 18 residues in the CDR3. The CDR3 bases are TGTGCCAGCAGCACACCAAGACAGGGAAACTATCGCACCGGGGAGCTGTTTTTT. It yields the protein CASSTPRQGNYRTGELFF.

The CDR3 region has the DNA TGTGCCAGCAGCCTACGCACAGCGGGACACACCGGGGAGCTGTTTTTT. It yields the protein CASSLRTAGHTGELFF. The J gene is TRBJ2-2, the V gene TRBV11-3; 7 nucleotides align to TRBD2. J gave up 3 bases and V 5 bases, and 9 bases lay outside the gene matches. Germline-derived CDR1 and CDR2 are SGHNT and YENEEA. The CDR3 has 16 amino acids.

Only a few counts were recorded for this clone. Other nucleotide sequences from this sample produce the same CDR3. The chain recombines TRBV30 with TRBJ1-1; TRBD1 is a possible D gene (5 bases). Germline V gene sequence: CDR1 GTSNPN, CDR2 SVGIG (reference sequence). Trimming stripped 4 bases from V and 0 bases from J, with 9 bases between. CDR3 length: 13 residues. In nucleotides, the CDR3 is TGTGCCTGGACCCGACAGTTGAACACTGAAGCTTTCTTT. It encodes CAWTRQLNTEAFF.

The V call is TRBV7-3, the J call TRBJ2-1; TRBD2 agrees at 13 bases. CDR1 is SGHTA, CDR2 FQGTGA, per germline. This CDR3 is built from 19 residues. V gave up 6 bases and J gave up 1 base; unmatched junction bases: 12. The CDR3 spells CASRLAGTSGENSYNEQFF. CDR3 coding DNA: TGTGCCAGCAGATTGGCCGGGACTAGCGGGGAGAATTCCTACAATGAGCAGTTCTTC.

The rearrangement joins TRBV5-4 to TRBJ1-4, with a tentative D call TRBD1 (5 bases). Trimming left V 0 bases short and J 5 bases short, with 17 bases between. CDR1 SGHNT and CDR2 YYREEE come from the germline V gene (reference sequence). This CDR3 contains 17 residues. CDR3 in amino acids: CASSLGGYSGGNEKLFF. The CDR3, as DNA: TGTGCCAGCAGCTTGGGGGGCTACAGCGGCGGAAATGAAAAACTGTTTTTT.

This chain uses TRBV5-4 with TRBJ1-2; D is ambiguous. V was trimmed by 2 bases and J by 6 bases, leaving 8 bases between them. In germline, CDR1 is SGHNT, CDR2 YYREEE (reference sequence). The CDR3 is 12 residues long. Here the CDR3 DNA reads TGTGCCAGCAGCTTTCTACGGGATGGCTACACCTTC. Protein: CASSFLRDGYTF. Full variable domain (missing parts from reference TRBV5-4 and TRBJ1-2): ETGVTQSPTHLIKTRGQQVTLRCSSQSGHNTVSWYQQALGQGPQFIFQYYREEENGRGNFPPRFSGLQFPNYSSELNVNALELDDSALYLCASSFLRDGYTFGSGTRLTVV.